The present TCR beta chain was sequenced within a study of post-analysis software for immune sequencing data. On the study more broadly: Clinical courses comprised relapsing-remitting, secondary progressive and progressive-relapsing multiple sclerosis. Regarding the study as a whole: Compared against controls, patients with multiple sclerosis displayed significantly lower normalized Chao1 diversity. Batch-matched samples strongly co-clustered by F measure. Roughly five TRBV segments occurring more often in patients than controls included TRBV5-6, TRBV5-1 and TRBV20-1.

This clonotype has just a few counts. What it recognizes is unknown. Included in the TCR beta cDNA libraries were unique molecular identifiers. TCRdb called the PCR reads again in MiXCR, with one record for every CDR3 protein. The sample lists about 540,000 distinct CDR3 sequences, 30% to 40% occurring once. The CDR3 sequence is 13 residues long. The V end lost 0 bases, the J end lost 3 bases, and 6 bases lay between the germline ends. Germline loops: CDR1 SGHRS, CDR2 YFSETQ. The chain joins TRBV5-1 to TRBJ2-5; D remains ambiguous. The receptor was derived from a girl younger than 18 with multiple sclerosis. The sequencing input was blood. The DNA of the CDR3 is TGCGCCAGCAGCTTGGAGAGAAAAGAGACCCAGTACTTC. It is translated as CASSLERKETQYF.